This T cell receptor beta chain was recorded in a study of blood T cells in healthy people across ages. A second roughly 6 to 12 cycle PCR used barcoded and J-beta primers. TCRdb independently ran MiXCR on the 5' RACE reads; one entry per CDR3 protein. The sample includes under 1 million distinct CDR3 sequences, 44% of them seen just once. Per germline, CDR1 SGHNT and CDR2 YYREEE (reference sequence). The CDR3 spans 13 residues. This TCR was sampled from a man in his sixties in good health. The V and J genes are TRBV5-4 and TRBJ2-4, with D possibly being TRBD1 (5 bases). The J call may not be correct, given that the DNA end is closer to TRBJ2-7. The sequenced material came from blood. This CDR3 reads CASSLGVRDEQYF. As DNA, the CDR3 is TGTGCCAGCAGCTTGGGTGTCAGGGACGAGCAGTACTTC.